A selection of T cell receptor beta chains follows, all from one sample in a study of T cell responses to AZD1222 COVID-19 vaccine. Data came from immunoSEQ multiplex PCR; TCRdb stores just in-frame clones and leaves some out. The sample includes 130,000 or so clones, 92% of them seen just once. The sample in question was peripheral blood, obtained on day 0 of AZD1222 vaccination. These receptors all come from an adult in good health. Both conserved end residues are part of each CDR3.

CDR3 | J | V
CASSWGLAGNEQFF | TRBJ2-1 | TRBV7-2
CASRLERGSSYEQYF | TRBJ2-7 | TRBV6-5
CASSPSEGHYSYEQYF | TRBJ2-7 | TRBV19
CASSLERRMNTEAFF | TRBJ1-1 | TRBV7-2
CASSQYLSGSEAGVF | TRBJ2-1 | TRBV4-3
CASSLGLAGGQQFF | TRBJ2-1 | TRBV3-1/TRBV3-2
CASTPLGQPNEKLFF | TRBJ1-4 | TRBV6-6
CAWGTSVETQYF | TRBJ2-5 | TRBV30
CASTRQSGNTIYF | TRBJ1-3 | TRBV6-5
CASSEGTGITDTQYF | TRBJ2-3 | TRBV6-2/TRBV6-3
CASSSYGALEAFF | TRBJ1-1 | TRBV12-3/TRBV12-4
CASSLGGRGTDTQYF | TRBJ2-3 | TRBV5-6
CASSQGLQTGVYGYTF | TRBJ1-2 | TRBV3-1/TRBV3-2
CASLAGFEAFF | TRBJ1-1 | TRBV19
CASSLSPDTGAFF | TRBJ1-1 | TRBV7-8
CASSLASAAPYEQYF | TRBJ2-7 | TRBV5-1
CASSLGGTSGYNEQFF | TRBJ2-1 | TRBV19
CASSSTGGGQAKLFF | TRBJ1-4 | TRBV5-6
CASSRGADNYGYTF | TRBJ1-2 | TRBV19
CASSISAAQNTEAFF | TRBJ1-1 | TRBV19
CASRVGSGTDTQYF | TRBJ2-3 | TRBV7-9
CAWSPPAGVWVNYGYTF | TRBJ1-2 | TRBV30
CASSPRSGVRGYTF | TRBJ1-2 | TRBV18
CATSRDNSGDEKLFF | TRBJ1-4 | TRBV15
CASSPTPARVQPQHF | TRBJ1-5 | TRBV19
CASSEAGTGKLYGYTF | TRBJ1-2 | TRBV6-1
CASSLTSGGETDTQYF | TRBJ2-3 | TRBV19
CAISGGSGAYSYEQYF | TRBJ2-7 | TRBV10-3
CASSELEGLGETEAFF | TRBJ1-1 | TRBV6-4
CASSQAGANVLTF | TRBJ2-6 | TRBV3-1/TRBV3-2
CATTQDRPTYEQYF | TRBJ2-7 | TRBV24-1
CASSSGQTDGYTF | TRBJ1-2 | TRBV7-2
CASREQLGNTEAFF | TRBJ1-1 | TRBV2
CATSIRAAKNIQYF | TRBJ2-4 | TRBV15
CASSLDTIGGFDEQYF | TRBJ2-7 | TRBV5-1
CASSLGGRRDEKLFF | TRBJ1-4 | TRBV5-5
CASSARLAGSTDTQYF | TRBJ2-3 | TRBV6-1
CASSQERSSSYNEQFF | TRBJ2-1 | TRBV4-2
CATSRDKAGGMSEAFF | TRBJ1-1 | TRBV15
CAIRGTETQPQHF | TRBJ1-5 | TRBV10-3
CASSEGVGDIQYF | TRBJ2-4 | TRBV6-1
CASNPPLRETQYF | TRBJ2-5 | TRBV2
CASSEQGAGNEKLFF | TRBJ1-4 | TRBV2
CASSDDRGYGYTF | TRBJ1-2 | TRBV25-1
CASSLDRDTEAFF | TRBJ1-1 | TRBV5-1
CASSYSDSLAYGYTF | TRBJ1-2 | TRBV6-5
CASSLSPPGGLYF | TRBJ1-3 | TRBV5-1
CASSQERQSSYNSPLHF | TRBJ1-6 | TRBV4-2